These 26 T cell receptor beta chains were all obtained from the same sample, sequenced in a study of cytomegalovirus exposure and HLA in healthy donors. The PCR had 60 Vbeta and 13 Jbeta primers. Sequenced by immunoSEQ multiplex PCR; TCRdb stores in-frame clones only, minus some. This repertoire includes more than 200,000 clones. The specimen was PBMCs. These receptors originate from a young woman in good health and CMV-seropositive.

The J gene is TRBJ2-3, the V gene TRBV5-4, with 8 bases fitting TRBD2. With 3 bases clipped from V and 0 bases from J, the junction kept 6 bases outside the gene matches. Per the germline V gene, CDR1 is SGHNT and CDR2 is YYREEE (reference sequence). The CDR3 is 16 residues long. CDR3 nucleotides: TGTGCCAGCAGCTCGACTAGCGCCCGTAGCACAGATACGCAGTATTTT. This sequence encodes CASSSTSARSTDTQYF.

The chain is built from TRBV2 and TRBJ2-7; possible D gene TRBD1, 6 bases. In germline, CDR1 is SNHLY, CDR2 FYNNEI. The length of the CDR3 is 14 residues. V was clipped by 9 bases and J by 0 bases, with 15 bases between them. Here the CDR3 DNA reads TGTGCCAGTGGGGAGCAGACAGGCTCCTACGAGCAGTACTTC. It encodes CASGEQTGSYEQYF.

The rearrangement links TRBV14 to TRBJ1-1; the D gene is possibly TRBD1 (5 bases). This CDR3 region has 13 residues. V lost 5 bases and J lost 2, with 9 bases in between. The germline V gene has CDR1 SGHDN and CDR2 FVKESK. The CDR3 DNA reads TGTGCCAGCAGCTCCAGGGTTAACACTGAAGCTTTCTTT. Its translation is CASSSRVNTEAFF. Full variable domain (outside the CDR3, taken from reference TRBV14 and TRBJ1-1): EAGVTQFPSHSVIEKGQTVTLRCDPISGHDNLYWYRRVMGKEIKFLLHFVKESKQDESGMPNNRFLAERTGGTYSTLKVQPAELEDSGVYFCASSSRVNTEAFFGQGTRLTVV.

The chain has TRBV4-1 and TRBJ1-2, with D perhaps matching TRBD1 (5 bases). Germline CDR1 reads MGHRA; CDR2 reads YSYEKL. The V end lost 0 bases, the J end lost 4 bases, and 9 bases lay between the germline ends. This CDR3 contains 14 residues. The CDR3 bases are TGCGCCAGCAGCCAAGATGTAGGGGCCTATGGCTACACCTTC. Residues: CASSQDVGAYGYTF.

As for this clone: At one end the junction does not follow the germline gene, possibly because of a read error. The V and J genes are TRBV19 and TRBJ1-1, with a tentative D call TRBD1 (6 bases). Per the germline V gene, CDR1 is LNHDA and CDR2 is SQIVND (reference sequence). The CDR3 loop spans 14 amino acids. CDR3 amino acids: CARSFGQKGTEAFF. The CDR3, as DNA: TGTGCCCGTAGTTTCGGACAGAAGGGCACTGAAGCTTTCTTT.

The rearrangement links TRBV28 to TRBJ2-7; D is perhaps TRBD1 (5 bases). CDR3 size: 13 residues. V was pared by 8 bases and J by 2 bases, with 13 bases between. Germline V gene sequence: CDR1 MDHEN, CDR2 SYDVKM. The CDR3 bases are TGTGCCAGCGTTAGGGGTGGAACCTACGAGCAGTACTTC. Translated: CASVRGGTYEQYF.

The rearrangement uses TRBV29-1 and TRBJ1-2; tentatively, D is TRBD1 (5 bases). The ends were cut back, 4 bases at V and 6 bases at J, with 12 bases in the middle. This CDR3 contains 12 residues. Germline CDR1 reads SQVTM; CDR2 reads ANQGSEA. The CDR3 reads CSVAAGYNGYTF. As DNA, the CDR3 is TGCAGCGTTGCAGCAGGGTATAATGGCTACACCTTC.

V gene TRBV21-1 combines with J gene TRBJ1-5; the table's TRBD1 call for D was not verified on the DNA. TRBV21-1 is annotated as a pseudogene. The length of the CDR3 is 15 residues. The CDR3 DNA follows: TGTGCCAGCAGGAAGGGGCGAAGGAACAATCAGCCCCAGCATTTT. It specifies CASRKGRRNNQPQHF.

The rearrangement links TRBV15 to TRBJ1-4, with unresolved D. This CDR3 is built from 15 residues. Trimming removed 6 bases at V and 2 bases at J, with 13 bases between. Germline CDR1 and CDR2: LNHNV and YYDKDF (reference sequence). CDR3 DNA sequence: TGTGCCACCAGGGACTTCTCGGGGACTAATGAAAAACTGTTTTTT. Translation gives CATRDFSGTNEKLFF.

The V gene is TRBV9, the J gene TRBJ2-3; TRBD2 agrees at 8 bases. The CDR3 is 15 amino acids. With V trimmed by 2 bases and J by 6 bases, 8 bases remained unmatched. Germline V CDR1 and CDR2: SGDLS, YYNGEE. The CDR3: CASSVTGGPWDTQYF. CDR3 in DNA: TGTGCCAGCAGCGTTACGGGAGGGCCGTGGGATACGCAGTATTTT.

The genes are TRBV18 and TRBJ2-1; 8 positions match TRBD2. The CDR3 is made up of 13 amino acids. V lost 0 bases, J lost 9 bases, and 1 base stayed unmatched. Germline V gene sequence: CDR1 KGHSH, CDR2 LQKENI. The CDR3 reads CASSPPSGSEQFF. CDR3 nucleotides: TGTGCCAGCTCACCACCCAGCGGGAGTGAGCAGTTCTTC.

The rearrangement joins TRBV9 to TRBJ2-3, with 9 bases that match TRBD2. With V trimmed by 6 bases and J by 0 bases, 5 bases remained unmatched. The CDR3 extends over 15 amino acids. Germline lookup yields CDR1 SGDLS and CDR2 YYNGEE. The chain's CDR3 is CASTGGGASTDTQYF. For the CDR3, the DNA is TGTGCCAGCACCGGCGGGGGGGCCAGCACAGATACGCAGTATTTT.

As regards this clone: No conserved phenylalanine or tryptophan is present at the end of the CDR3, so a read error is the likely explanation. The CDR3 coding sequence is TGCGCCAGCAGCCTAAGTGGACAAGCGGGAGAAAGAGAGCAGTACCTC. Protein: CASSLSGQAGEREQYL. The chain combines TRBV5-1 with TRBJ2-7; 8 nucleotides line up with TRBD2. Germline assignment: CDR1 SGHRS and CDR2 YFSETQ. The CDR3 length is 16 residues. Trimming at V came to 4 bases and at J to 7 bases, leaving 16 bases not matched to a gene.

The chain recombines TRBV6-5 with TRBJ2-7; D perhaps matches TRBD2 (5 bases). Trimming left V 0 bases short and J 5 bases short, with 14 bases between. The CDR3 is 15 residues long. CDR1 and CDR2 from the germline V gene are MNHEY and SVGAGI. The CDR3 sequence: CASSYSREGRHEQYF. For the CDR3, the DNA is TGTGCCAGCAGTTACTCGAGGGAAGGGCGTCACGAGCAGTACTTC.

The chain is built from TRBV7-9 and TRBJ2-2; possible D gene TRBD1, 5 bases. Deletions cut 7 bases from V and 0 bases from J, with 15 bases between. CDR1 and CDR2 from the germline V gene are SEHNR and FQNEAQ (reference sequence). The CDR3 covers 16 residues. The CDR3 region is CASIHTGDANTGELFF. Here the CDR3 DNA reads TGTGCCAGCATCCACACAGGAGACGCGAACACCGGGGAGCTGTTTTTT.

The chain joins TRBV10-3 to TRBJ2-2, with a weak D call TRBD2 (5 bases). The length of the CDR3 is 15 residues. CDR1 ENHRY and CDR2 SYGVKD come from the germline V gene. V lost 2 bases and J 3 bases, leaving 10 bases between the germline ends. The CDR3 reads CAISEGRGHTGELFF. In DNA, the CDR3 is TGTGCCATCAGTGAGGGGAGAGGGCACACCGGGGAGCTGTTTTTT.

Turning to this clone: The junction differs from germline at one of its ends, possibly a read error. The chain has TRBV27 and TRBJ2-1; D may be TRBD2 (6 bases). CDR3 length: 13 residues. Germline CDR1 reads MNHEY; CDR2 reads SMNVEV (reference sequence). As DNA, the CDR3 is TGTGCCAGCAGCCGCAACCTCCCTAGCGCTTTGCTCTTC. This sequence encodes CASSRNLPSALLF.

The chain couples TRBV19 to TRBJ1-1; 10 bases map to TRBD1. The CDR3 spans 14 residues. Germline V gene sequence: CDR1 LNHDA, CDR2 SQIVND (reference sequence). J was trimmed by 4 bases and V by 5 bases; bases with no gene match: 4. The CDR3 protein is CASSVTGGGTEAFF. The CDR3 region has the DNA TGTGCCAGTAGTGTGACAGGGGGCGGCACTGAAGCTTTCTTT.

The chain uses TRBV30 and TRBJ2-5; perhaps TRBD1 as D (6 bases). The V gene lost 1 base and the J gene lost 0 bases, with 12 bases spanning the gap. Germline assignment: CDR1 GTSNPN and CDR2 SVGIG (reference sequence). This CDR3 is built from 15 residues. CDR3 region: CAWSGIDRNQETQYF. CDR3 coding DNA: TGTGCCTGGAGTGGGATTGACAGGAACCAAGAGACCCAGTACTTC.

This sequence joins TRBV29-1 and TRBJ2-7, with 9 bases identical to TRBD2. Losses at the gene ends were 8 bases for V and 0 bases for J; bases not matched to a gene: 2. CDR1 is SQVTM and CDR2 is ANQGSEA in the germline V gene. The CDR3 sequence is 12 residues long. The CDR3 DNA is TGCAGCTCTAGCGGGGACTCCTACGAGCAGTACTTC. The encoded protein is CSSSGDSYEQYF.

The rearrangement links TRBV6-5 to TRBJ1-4; 8 bases line up with TRBD1. This CDR3 is 14 amino acids long. Germline V gene data show CDR1 as MNHEY and CDR2 as SVGAGI. The V gene end was trimmed by 6 bases and the J gene end by 8 bases; junction bases not matched to a gene: 8. The CDR3 here is CASRDTGGLEKLFF. CDR3 sequence (DNA): TGTGCCAGCAGGGATACAGGGGGGTTGGAAAAACTGTTTTTT.

The chain employs TRBV19 and TRBJ1-2, with 10 bases aligning to TRBD1. Germline values: CDR1 LNHDA, CDR2 SQIVND (reference sequence). This CDR3 spans 14 amino acids. The ends lost 7 bases at V and 8 bases at J; junction bases unmatched: 10. The CDR3 sequence is CASNPTGGVDGYTF. CDR3 coding DNA: TGTGCCAGTAACCCGACAGGGGGCGTGGACGGCTACACCTTC. Variable domain in full (rest from reference TRBV19 and TRBJ1-2): DGGITQSPKYLFRKEGQNVTLSCEQNLNHDAMYWYRQDPGQGLRLIYYSQIVNDFQKGDIAEGYSVSREKKESFPLTVTSAQKNPTAFYLCASNPTGGVDGYTFGSGTRLTVV.

V gene TRBV6-6 combines with J gene TRBJ2-3; no clear D. V lost 0 bases and J 6 bases, leaving 7 bases between the germline ends. CDR1 MNHNY and CDR2 SVGAGI come from the germline V gene (reference sequence). The CDR3 runs to 13 residues. The CDR3 sequence: CASSYSSSDTQYF. CDR3 nucleotides: TGTGCCAGCAGTTACTCTAGCTCCGATACGCAGTATTTT.

The V call is TRBV28, the J call TRBJ2-1, with 8 bases matching TRBD2. Germline V gene sequence: CDR1 MDHEN, CDR2 SYDVKM. After removal of 3 bases from V and 3 bases from J, the junction contained 4 bases not matched to a gene. The CDR3 is 15 residues long. DNA of the CDR3: TGTGCCAGCAGTTTTGCGGGGGGCGTCTACAATGAGCAGTTCTTC. Amino acid sequence: CASSFAGGVYNEQFF.

Here the CDR3 DNA reads TGCGCCAGCAGCGTTGGACAGCTTAGCTCCTACGAGCAGTACTTC. Its protein is CASSVGQLSSYEQYF. V gene TRBV5-1 combines with J gene TRBJ2-7, with D perhaps TRBD1 (6 bases). V was pared by 4 bases and J by 0 bases, with 14 bases between. From germline, CDR1 is SGHRS and CDR2 YFSETQ. The length of the CDR3 is 15 residues.

This chain connects TRBV10-3 to TRBJ1-4; 9 nucleotides agree with TRBD1. This CDR3 is built from 17 residues. The ends lost 6 bases at V and 5 bases at J; junction bases unmatched: 13. CDR1 is ENHRY and CDR2 is SYGVKD in the germline V gene. The CDR3 here is CAIRPGQGSDKNEKLFF. In DNA form, the CDR3 reads TGTGCCATCAGGCCGGGACAGGGATCGGACAAGAATGAAAAACTGTTTTTT.